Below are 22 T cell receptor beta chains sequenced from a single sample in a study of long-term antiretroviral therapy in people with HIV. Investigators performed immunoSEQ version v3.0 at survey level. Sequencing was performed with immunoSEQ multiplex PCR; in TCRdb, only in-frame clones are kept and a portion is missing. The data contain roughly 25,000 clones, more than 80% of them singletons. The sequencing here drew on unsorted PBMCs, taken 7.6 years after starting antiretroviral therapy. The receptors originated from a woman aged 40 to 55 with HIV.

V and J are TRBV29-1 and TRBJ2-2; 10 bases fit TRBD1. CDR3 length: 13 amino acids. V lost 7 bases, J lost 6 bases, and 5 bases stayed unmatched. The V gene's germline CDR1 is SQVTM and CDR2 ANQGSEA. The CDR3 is CSATGGAAGELFF. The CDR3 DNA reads TGCAGCGCGACAGGGGGCGCAGCCGGGGAGCTGTTTTTT.

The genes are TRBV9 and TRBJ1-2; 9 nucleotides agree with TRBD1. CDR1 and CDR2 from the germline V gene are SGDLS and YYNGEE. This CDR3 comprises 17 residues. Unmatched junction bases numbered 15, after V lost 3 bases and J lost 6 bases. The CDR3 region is CASSARTSRTGEDGYTF. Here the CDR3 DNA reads TGTGCCAGCAGCGCTAGAACGTCGCGGACAGGGGAAGATGGCTACACCTTC.

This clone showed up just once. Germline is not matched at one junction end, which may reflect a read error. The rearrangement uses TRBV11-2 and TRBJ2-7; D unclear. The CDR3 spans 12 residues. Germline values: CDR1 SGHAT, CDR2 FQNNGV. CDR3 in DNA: TGTGCCAGCAGCTCTACGACGCTTCTGACGCACTTC. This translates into CASSSTTLLTHF.

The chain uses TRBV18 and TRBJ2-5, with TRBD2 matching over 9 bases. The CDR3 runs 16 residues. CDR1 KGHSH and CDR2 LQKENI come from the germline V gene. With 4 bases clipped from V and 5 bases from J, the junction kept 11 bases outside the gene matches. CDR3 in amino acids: CASSQPFTAGGETQYF. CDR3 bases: TGTGCCAGCTCACAACCCTTTACAGCGGGGGGTGAGACCCAGTACTTC.

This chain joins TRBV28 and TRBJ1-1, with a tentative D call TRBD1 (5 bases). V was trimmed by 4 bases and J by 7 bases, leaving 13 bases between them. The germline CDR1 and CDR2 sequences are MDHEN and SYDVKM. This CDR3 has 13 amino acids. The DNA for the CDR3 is TGTGCCAGCAGTTCCGGGGCGGTTGGTGAAGCTTTCTTT. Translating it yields CASSSGAVGEAFF. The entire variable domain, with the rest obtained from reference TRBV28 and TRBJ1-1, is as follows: DVKVTQSSRYLVKRTGEKVFLECVQDMDHENMFWYRQDPGLGLRLIYFSYDVKMKEKGDIPEGYSVSREKKERFSLILESASTNQTSMYLCASSSGAVGEAFFGQGTRLTVV.

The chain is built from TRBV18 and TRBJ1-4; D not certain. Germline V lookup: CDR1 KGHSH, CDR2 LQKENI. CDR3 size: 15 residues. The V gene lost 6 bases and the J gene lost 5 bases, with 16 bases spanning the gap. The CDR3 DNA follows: TGTGCCAGCTCCAAGGAGCGCGGGTCGAATGAAAAACTGTTTTTT. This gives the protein CASSKERGSNEKLFF.

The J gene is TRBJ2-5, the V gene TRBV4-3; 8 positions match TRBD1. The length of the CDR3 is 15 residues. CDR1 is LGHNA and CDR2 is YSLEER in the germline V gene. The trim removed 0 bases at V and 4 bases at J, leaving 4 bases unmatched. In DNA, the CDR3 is TGCGCCAGCAGCCAAGACAGGGGGCCGCGAGAGACCCAGTACTTC. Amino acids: CASSQDRGPRETQYF.

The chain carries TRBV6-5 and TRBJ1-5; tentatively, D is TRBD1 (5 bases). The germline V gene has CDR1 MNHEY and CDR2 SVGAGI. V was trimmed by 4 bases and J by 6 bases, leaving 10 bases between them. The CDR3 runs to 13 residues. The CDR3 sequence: CASSWGLSQPQHF. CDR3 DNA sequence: TGTGCCAGCAGTTGGGGACTTTCTCAGCCCCAGCATTTT.

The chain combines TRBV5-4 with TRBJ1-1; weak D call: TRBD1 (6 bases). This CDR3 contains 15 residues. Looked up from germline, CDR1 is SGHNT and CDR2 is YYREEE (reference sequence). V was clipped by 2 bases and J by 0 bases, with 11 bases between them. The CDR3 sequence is CASSLPGGMNTEAFF. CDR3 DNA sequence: TGTGCCAGCAGCTTACCGGGGGGCATGAACACTGAAGCTTTCTTT.

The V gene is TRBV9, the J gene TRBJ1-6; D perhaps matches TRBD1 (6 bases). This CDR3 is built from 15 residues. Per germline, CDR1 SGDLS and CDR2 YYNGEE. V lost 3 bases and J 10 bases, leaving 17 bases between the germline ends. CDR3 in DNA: TGTGCCAGCAGCGAGGGAGACAGGAAAGGGTCACCCCTCCACTTT. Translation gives CASSEGDRKGSPLHF.

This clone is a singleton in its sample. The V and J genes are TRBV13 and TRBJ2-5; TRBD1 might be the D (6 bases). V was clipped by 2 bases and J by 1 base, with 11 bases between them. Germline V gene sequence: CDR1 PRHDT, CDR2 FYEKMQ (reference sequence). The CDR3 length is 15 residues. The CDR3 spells CASSLRTGPQETQYF. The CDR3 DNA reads TGTGCCAGCAGCTTAAGAACAGGGCCCCAAGAGACCCAGTACTTC. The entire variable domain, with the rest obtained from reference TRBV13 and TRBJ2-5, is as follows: AAGVIQSPRHLIKEKRETATLKCYPIPRHDTVYWYQQGPGQDPQFLISFYEKMQSDKGSIPDRFSAQQFSDYHSELNMSSLELGDSALYFCASSLRTGPQETQYFGPGTRLLVL.

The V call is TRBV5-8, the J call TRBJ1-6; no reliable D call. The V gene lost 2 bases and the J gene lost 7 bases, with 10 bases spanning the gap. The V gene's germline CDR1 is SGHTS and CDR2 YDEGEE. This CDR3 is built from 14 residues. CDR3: CASSFDGENSPLHF. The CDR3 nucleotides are TGTGCCAGCAGCTTCGACGGCGAAAATTCACCCCTCCACTTT.

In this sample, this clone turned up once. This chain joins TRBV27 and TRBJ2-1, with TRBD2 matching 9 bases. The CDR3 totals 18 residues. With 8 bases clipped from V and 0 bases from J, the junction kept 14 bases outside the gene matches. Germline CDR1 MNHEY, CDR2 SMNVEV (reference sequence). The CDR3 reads CASRIGFAGGPSYNEQFF. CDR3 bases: TGTGCCAGCCGCATCGGTTTTGCGGGGGGGCCCTCCTACAATGAGCAGTTCTTC.

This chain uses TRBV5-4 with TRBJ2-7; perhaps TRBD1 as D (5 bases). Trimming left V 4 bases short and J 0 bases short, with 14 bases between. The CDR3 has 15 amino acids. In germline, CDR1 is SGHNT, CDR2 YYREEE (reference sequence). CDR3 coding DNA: TGTGCCAGCAGCACGGACACCTTACCCTCCTACGAGCAGTACTTC. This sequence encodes CASSTDTLPSYEQYF.

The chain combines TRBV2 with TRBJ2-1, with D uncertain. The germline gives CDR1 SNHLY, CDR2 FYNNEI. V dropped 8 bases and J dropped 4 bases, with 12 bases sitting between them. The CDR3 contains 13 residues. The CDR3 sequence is CASCLDHYNEQFF. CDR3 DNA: TGTGCCAGCTGCTTGGACCATTACAATGAGCAGTTCTTC.

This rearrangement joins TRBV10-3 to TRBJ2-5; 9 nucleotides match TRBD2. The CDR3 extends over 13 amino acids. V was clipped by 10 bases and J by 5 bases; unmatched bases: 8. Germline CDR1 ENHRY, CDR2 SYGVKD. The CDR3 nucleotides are TGTGCCACCGGAGCGGGGGGATTTGAGACCCAGTACTTC. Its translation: CATGAGGFETQYF.

This CDR3 is CASSARWGANQETQYF. The CDR3 DNA sequence: TGTGCCAGCAGCGCCCGTTGGGGAGCAAACCAAGAGACCCAGTACTTC. The rearrangement links TRBV9 to TRBJ2-5, with D maybe TRBD2 (5 bases). This CDR3 spans 16 amino acids. With 3 bases removed from V and 0 bases from J, the gap between germline ends came to 15 bases. Looked up from germline, CDR1 is SGDLS and CDR2 is YYNGEE.

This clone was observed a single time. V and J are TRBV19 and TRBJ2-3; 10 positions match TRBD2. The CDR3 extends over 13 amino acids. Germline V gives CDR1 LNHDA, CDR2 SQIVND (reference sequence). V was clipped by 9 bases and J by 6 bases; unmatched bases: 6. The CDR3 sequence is CASKRGGFDTQYF. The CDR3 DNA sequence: TGTGCCAGCAAGCGGGGGGGTTTCGATACGCAGTATTTT.

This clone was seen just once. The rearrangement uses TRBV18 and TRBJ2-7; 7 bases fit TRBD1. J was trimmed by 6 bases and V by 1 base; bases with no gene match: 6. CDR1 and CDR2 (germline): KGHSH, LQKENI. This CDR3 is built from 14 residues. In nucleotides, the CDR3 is TGTGCCAGCTCACCACAGGGGGCGGCCAGCGAGCAGTACTTC. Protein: CASSPQGAASEQYF. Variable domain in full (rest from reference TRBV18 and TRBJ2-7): NAGVMQNPRHLVRRRGQEARLRCSPMKGHSHVYWYRQLPEEGLKFMVYLQKENIIDESGMPKERFSAEFPKEGPSILRIQQVVRGDSAAYFCASSPQGAASEQYFGPGTRLTVT.

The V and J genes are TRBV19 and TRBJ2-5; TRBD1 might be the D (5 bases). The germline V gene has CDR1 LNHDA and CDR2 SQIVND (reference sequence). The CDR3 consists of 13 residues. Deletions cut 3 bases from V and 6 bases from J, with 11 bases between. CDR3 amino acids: CASSMDTWKTQYF. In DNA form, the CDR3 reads TGTGCCAGTAGTATGGACACTTGGAAGACCCAGTACTTC.

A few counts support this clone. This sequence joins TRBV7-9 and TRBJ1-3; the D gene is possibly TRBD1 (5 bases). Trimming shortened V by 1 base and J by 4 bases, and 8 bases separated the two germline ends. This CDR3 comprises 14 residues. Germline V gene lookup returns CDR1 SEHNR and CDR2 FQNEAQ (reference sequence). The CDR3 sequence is CASSLGQQGNTIYF. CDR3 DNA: TGTGCCAGCAGCTTAGGACAGCAAGGAAACACCATATATTTT.

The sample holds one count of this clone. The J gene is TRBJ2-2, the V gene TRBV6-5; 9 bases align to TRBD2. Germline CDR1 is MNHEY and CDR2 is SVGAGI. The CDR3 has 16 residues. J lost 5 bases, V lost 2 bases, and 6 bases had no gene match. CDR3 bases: TGTGCCAGCAGTTACAGCTGGAGCGGGGGGACCGGGGAGCTGTTTTTT. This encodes CASSYSWSGGTGELFF.